This is a list of T cell receptor beta chains from one sample in a study of blood T cell repertoires in COVID-19. Some clones are missing from TCRdb's copy, which holds only in-frame ones; the method was immunoSEQ multiplex PCR. The table records fewer than 250,000 clones, roughly 80% of them present only once. Sequenced sample: peripheral blood. These receptors were obtained from a woman aged 60-70 years with active or convalescent COVID-19. Each CDR3 is given with its conserved first and last residue. The D gene is left open where the match is weak. Size is stated for part of the rows, as once, few or many counts, or as a class when the clone is expanded.

TRBJ2-1	TRBV4-2	NA	TRBD2	TGTGCCAGCAGCCAAGATCGACTAGCGGGGGGCGGTGAGCAGTTCTTC	CASSQDRLAGGGEQFF
TRBJ2-1	TRBV29-1	NA	NA	TGCAGCGTTGAGCAGGGGGGCCAGGCTGAGCAGTTCTTC	CSVEQGGQAEQFF
TRBJ2-1	TRBV15	many	NA	TGTGCCACCGGTCCTAGCAATGAGCAGTTCTTC	CATGPSNEQFF
TRBJ2-2	TRBV3-1/TRBV3-2	NA	NA	TGTGCCAGCAGCCAACAGCCAGGGTCCGGGGAGCTGTTTTTT	CASSQQPGSGELFF
TRBJ2-2	TRBV7-2	NA	NA	TGTGCCAGCAGCCCCCTCGGGGTGGGGCGGGAAGGGGAGCTGTTTTTT	CASSPLGVGREGELFF
TRBJ1-6	TRBV30	NA	TRBD1	TGTGCCTGGAGTCAGGGACAGGGGGCCCTAACCTATAATTCACCCCTCCACTTT	CAWSQGQGALTYNSPLHF
TRBJ2-5	TRBV5-4	NA	NA	TGTGCCAGCAGCTTGGGGAGCAATGGAGAGACCCAGTACTTC	CASSLGSNGETQYF
TRBJ1-1	TRBV6-5	NA	NA	TGTGCCAGCAGTTACCCGGGGGGGCTGACCACTGAAGCTTTCTTT	CASSYPGGLTTEAFF
TRBJ2-7	TRBV20-1	few	TRBD2	TGCAGTGCTAGTGATCTTTCTAGCGGGAGTTTGAGGAGCTACGAGCAGTACTTC	CSASDLSSGSLRSYEQYF
TRBJ1-1	TRBV11-2	once	TRBD1	TGTGCCAGCAGCTTTGGGGCCCCGGGACAGCCGAACACTGAAGCTTTCTTT	CASSFGAPGQPNTEAFF
TRBJ2-2	TRBV5-1	NA	TRBD2	TGCGCCAGCAGCTTACTAGCGGGGGATTCGAACACCGGGGAGCTGTTTTTT	CASSLLAGDSNTGELFF
TRBJ1-5	TRBV12-3/TRBV12-4	NA	NA	TGTGCCAGTGGAGGGGCGCGCAATCAGCCCCAGCATTTT	CASGGARNQPQHF
TRBJ1-6	TRBV6-2/TRBV6-3	NA	TRBD1	TGTGCCAGCAGTTACGGCGACAGGGCGAGGTCACCCCTCCACTTT	CASSYGDRARSPLHF
TRBJ2-7	TRBV14	NA	TRBD1	TGTGCCAGCAGCCAAGATCCAGGGGGTTTCTACGAGCAGTACTTC	CASSQDPGGFYEQYF
TRBJ1-2	TRBV27	NA	NA	TGTGCCGCCGGCCGCCGGGACATCGTTCAGACCTTC	CAAGRRDIVQTF
TRBJ1-5	TRBV15	NA	NA	TGTGCCACCAGAGACGGGGGGAAACGTCAGCCCCAGCATTTT	CATRDGGKRQPQHF
TRBJ2-3	TRBV10-1	few	TRBD1	TGCGCCAGCAGTTCCCGGGACAGGGAGGATACGCAGTATTTT	CASSSRDREDTQYF
TRBJ1-2	TRBV9	NA	NA	TGTGCCAGCAGCGTAGGAAGAGCCTCTAACTATGGCTACACCTTC	CASSVGRASNYGYTF
TRBJ1-6	TRBV7-2	NA	NA	TGTGCCAGCAGCTTAGACCGAACAGGGCTGGGTAATTCACCCCTCCACTTT	CASSLDRTGLGNSPLHF
TRBJ2-7	TRBV19	NA	TRBD1	TGTGCCAGTAGTTTTGACAGGGACTACGAGCAGTACTTC	CASSFDRDYEQYF
TRBJ1-3	TRBV11-2	NA	NA	TGTGCCAGCAGCCTTGGGGCAGGCCTATCCTCTGGAAACACCATATATTTT	CASSLGAGLSSGNTIYF
TRBJ2-7	TRBV9	NA	NA	TGTGCCAGCAGCGTATCTCCATGGAGGTGGGAGCAGTACTTC	CASSVSPWRWEQYF
TRBJ2-1	TRBV28	once	NA	TGTGCCAGCAGCCAACCCCGGGACTCCTACAATGAGCAGTTCTTC	CASSQPRDSYNEQFF
TRBJ2-5	TRBV20-1	NA	TRBD2	TGCAGTGCTAGTTCCGGGAGGGGCCAAGAGACCCAGTACTTC	CSASSGRGQETQYF
TRBJ2-3	TRBV5-1	NA	NA	TGCGCCAGCAGTCAACTAGGCGCAGATACGCAGTATTTT	CASSQLGADTQYF
TRBJ1-3	TRBV7-8	NA	NA	TGTGCCAGCAGCTTAGTAGTAGGGGCAGGGCGAAGCACCATATATTTT	CASSLVVGAGRSTIYF
TRBJ1-6	TRBV9	NA	NA	TGTGCCAGCAGCGTAGGGAGACCTTATAATTCACCCCTCCACTTT	CASSVGRPYNSPLHF
TRBJ2-1	TRBV19	NA	NA	TGTGCCAGTACGCGGTACAATGAGCAGTTCTTC	CASTRYNEQFF
TRBJ2-2	TRBV5-1	NA	TRBD1	TGCGCCAGCAGCTCATTACAGGGGTCCGGCGGGGAGCTGTTTTTT	CASSSLQGSGGELFF
TRBJ1-6	TRBV3-1/TRBV3-2	NA	NA	TGTGCCAGCAGCGAGGGCCCTTATAATTCACCCCTCCACTTT	CASSEGPYNSPLHF
TRBJ1-5	TRBV5-6	NA	TRBD1	TGTGCCGGCAGCTTGGCAGGGGGTTACAATCAGCCCCAGCATTTT	CAGSLAGGYNQPQHF
TRBJ2-2	TRBV7-2	NA	NA	TGTGCCAGCAGCTTAGATGGCGGGGCCAACACCGGGGAGCTGTTTTTT	CASSLDGGANTGELFF
TRBJ2-2	TRBV9	NA	TRBD2	TGTGCCAGCAGCGTAGGGACTAGCGGGAGGGCCGGGGAGCTGTTTTTT	CASSVGTSGRAGELFF
TRBJ2-3	TRBV6-4	NA	TRBD2	TGTGCCAGCTCCTCGGGGGGGACCACAGATACGCAGTATTTT	CASSSGGTTDTQYF
TRBJ2-1	TRBV29-1	NA	NA	TGCAGCGTTGTCCGGAGGGCCTACAATGAGCAGTTCTTC	CSVVRRAYNEQFF
TRBJ2-7	TRBV29-1	NA	NA	TGCAGCGTTCTAGCAATCTACGAGCAGTACTTC	CSVLAIYEQYF
TRBJ1-1	TRBV19	NA	TRBD1	TGTGCCAGTAGTGACAGGACAGGGGCGGAGACTGAAGCTTTCTTT	CASSDRTGAETEAFF
TRBJ1-1	TRBV6-5	NA	TRBD1	TGTGCCAGCAGTCGGACAGGGGACATCTCCGAAGCTTTCTTT	CASSRTGDISEAFF
TRBJ2-6	TRBV10-3	NA	NA	TGTGCCATCTTCACTTCCGCCAGGGGAGTTTTCTCTGGGGCCAACGTCCTGACTTTC	CAIFTSARGVFSGANVLTF
TRBJ2-3	TRBV20-1	NA	TRBD2	TGCAGTGCTAGTGCGGGAGCCACAGATACGCAGTATTTT	CSASAGATDTQYF
TRBJ1-2	TRBV5-1	NA	TRBD1	TGCGCCAGCAGCTTGGCCGGGACAGAGAAAACTAGTGGCTACACCTTC	CASSLAGTEKTSGYTF
TRBJ1-6	TRBV6-1	NA	TRBD1	TGTGCCAGCAGTGAAGCAACAGGGGGGAGTTCACCCCTCCACTTT	CASSEATGGSSPLHF
TRBJ1-5	TRBV7-6	NA	TRBD1	TGTGCCAGCAGTTCGGGGACAGGGGCGAACAATCAGCCCCAGCATTTT	CASSSGTGANNQPQHF
TRBJ1-3	TRBV19	NA	TRBD1	TGTGCCAGTAGTCGACAGGGTGAGGAAAACACCATATATTTT	CASSRQGEENTIYF
TRBJ1-1	TRBV30	NA	NA	TGTGCCAGTTACGGGGGGCAGCTTGAAGCTTTCTTT	CASYGGQLEAFF
TRBJ2-1	TRBV24-1	NA	TRBD2	TGTGCCACCAGTGATTTTGAAGCGGGGTCCTACAATGAGCAGTTCTTC	CATSDFEAGSYNEQFF
TRBJ1-2	TRBV7-9	once	NA	TGTGCCAGCAGGTTCAGGGTAACTGACGGCTACACCTTC	CASRFRVTDGYTF
TRBJ2-1	TRBV5-5	NA	NA	TGTGCCAGCAGCTTCGGACAGCCGAGCTCCTACAATGAGCAGTTCTTC	CASSFGQPSSYNEQFF
TRBJ1-4	TRBV18	NA	TRBD1	TGTGCCAGCTCACCGGGACAGGCGTCAACTAATGAAAAACTGTTTTTT	CASSPGQASTNEKLFF
TRBJ1-3	TRBV6-1	once	NA	TGTGCCAGCAGTGAAGACGGGGGGATCACAAACACCATATATTTT	CASSEDGGITNTIYF
TRBJ2-5	TRBV11-3	NA	TRBD2	TGTGCCAGCAGCAAGACCGGACTAGCGAGACAAGAGACCCAGTACTTC	CASSKTGLARQETQYF
TRBJ1-6	TRBV4-1	NA	TRBD1	TGCGCCAGCAGCCAGCCACGGGACAGCAGAAATTCACCCCTCCACTTT	CASSQPRDSRNSPLHF
TRBJ1-2	TRBV9	NA	TRBD1	TGTGCCAGCAGCGTATCATGGGCAGGGGGCACTTCTAACTATGGCTACACCTTC	CASSVSWAGGTSNYGYTF